The next 27 T cell receptor beta chains were all read from a single sample in a study of blood T cells in healthy people across ages. A second 7 to 11 cycle PCR used barcoded and J-beta primers. TCRdb reprocessed the 5' RACE reads with MiXCR, giving one entry per CDR3 protein. The data hold under 800,000 distinct CDR3 sequences, with 40% to 45% observed a single time. Sequences were obtained from blood. All receptors derive from a woman aged 60-70 years in good health.

This clonotype was detected a few times. The chain has TRBV20-1 and TRBJ2-1; possibly TRBD1 or TRBD2 for D (5 bases each). Trimming shortened V by 6 bases and J by 0 bases, and 18 bases separated the two germline ends. Germline CDR1 DFQATT, CDR2 SNEGSKA (reference sequence). The CDR3 runs to 16 residues. CDR3 region: CSASPPRGSSYNEQFF. The CDR3 region has the DNA TGCAGTGCCTCCCCGCCGAGGGGAAGCTCCTACAATGAGCAGTTCTTC.

The chain joins TRBV7-2 to TRBJ1-2; 7 bases align to TRBD1. Germline V gives CDR1 SGHTA, CDR2 FQGNSA. Losses at the gene ends were 2 bases for V and 5 bases for J; bases not matched to a gene: 5. The CDR3 sequence is 14 residues long. In nucleotides, the CDR3 is TGTGCCAGCAGCTTATCCAGGGGGGAATATGGCTACACCTTC. Amino acid sequence: CASSLSRGEYGYTF.

Only a few counts were recorded for this clonotype. The rearrangement uses TRBV24-1 and TRBJ1-2; a possible D gene is TRBD1 (6 bases). The V gene's germline CDR1 is KGHDR and CDR2 SFDVKD. The ends were cut back, 1 base at V and 7 bases at J, with 9 bases in the middle. The CDR3 covers 13 residues. DNA for the CDR3: TGTGCCACCAGTGATTTACAGGGATCTGGCTACACCTTC. Translated: CATSDLQGSGYTF.

This clonotype was seen only a few times. V is TRBV3-1 and J is TRBJ2-1; D is possibly TRBD2 (5 bases). CDR1 is LGHDT and CDR2 is YNNKEL in the germline V gene (reference sequence). The CDR3 is 14 residues long. Between the trimmed V and J ends, which lost 4 bases and 10 bases, there was a span of 17 bases. CDR3 in DNA: TGTGCCAGCAGCCTAACCGGACGGGGATGGGAGCAGTTCTTC. Its protein is CASSLTGRGWEQFF.

Points on this clonotype: This may come from a read error, since a much larger clone is one base off. J is TRBJ2-3 and V is TRBV6-6, with D possibly being TRBD1 or TRBD2 (5 bases each). The germline V and J ends were trimmed by 0 bases and 2 bases, with 9 bases remaining between them. The CDR3 loop spans 15 amino acids. Germline-derived CDR1 and CDR2 are MNHNY and SVGAGI (reference sequence). The CDR3 DNA sequence: TGTGCCAGCAGTTACTCCGGGACCGACACAGATACGCAGTATTTT. Translation gives CASSYSGTDTDTQYF.

The gene calls are TRBV20-1 and TRBJ2-1; the D is unclear. The germline CDR1 and CDR2 sequences are DFQATT and SNEGSKA (reference sequence). This CDR3 has 12 amino acids. The V gene lost 6 bases and the J gene lost 10 bases, with 16 bases spanning the gap. CDR3 coding DNA: TGCAGTGCAGCTACAAACTCCTACGAGCAGTTCTTC. It codes for CSAATNSYEQFF.

This chain links TRBV5-6 with TRBJ2-4, with TRBD1 matching over 7 bases. The CDR3 contains 16 residues. Unmatched junction bases numbered 15, after V lost 4 bases and J lost 8 bases. The germline gives CDR1 SGHDT, CDR2 YYEEEE. The CDR3 loop is CASSITGARTRDIQYF. CDR3 DNA: TGTGCCAGCAGCATTACAGGGGCCCGGACGAGGGACATTCAGTACTTC.

The chain recombines TRBV7-3 with TRBJ2-3; the match to TRBD2 covers 13 bases. V lost 6 bases and J lost 4; bases outside the gene matches: 4. CDR3 length: 15 residues. Germline lookup yields CDR1 SGHTA and CDR2 FQGTGA. CDR3 amino acids: CASRPTSGGADTQYF. CDR3 sequence (DNA): TGTGCCAGCAGACCTACTAGCGGGGGGGCAGATACGCAGTATTTT. Using reference TRBV7-3 and TRBJ2-3 for the parts outside the CDR3, the full variable domain is GAGVSQTPSNKVTEKGKYVELRCDPISGHTALYWYRQSLGQGPEFLIYFQGTGAADDSGLPNDRFFAVRPEGSVSTLKIQRTERGDSAVYLCASRPTSGGADTQYFGPGTRLTVL.

J is TRBJ2-7 and V is TRBV3-1, with 7 positions matching TRBD1. CDR3 length: 14 residues. In germline, CDR1 is LGHDT, CDR2 YNNKEL (reference sequence). Trimming at V came to 5 bases and at J to 3 bases, leaving 7 bases not matched to a gene. The CDR3 coding sequence is TGTGCCAGCAGCGTCGGGACAGACGGCTACGAGCAGTACTTC. Protein: CASSVGTDGYEQYF.

A few counts support this clonotype. The rearrangement links TRBV27 to TRBJ2-5; 10 bases line up with TRBD2. CDR1 and CDR2 (germline): MNHEY, SMNVEV (reference sequence). V trimming: 8 bases; J trimming: 11 bases; junction bases outside the gene matches: 14. This CDR3 spans 14 amino acids. The CDR3 region is CASRGTSEYNEQYF. The CDR3 region has the DNA TGTGCCAGCCGAGGGACTAGCGAGTACAATGAGCAGTACTTC.

The sample holds a few counts of this clonotype. DNA of the CDR3: TGTGCCAGCAGCCCACTGGATCTGGCCCAGAACTATGGCTACACCTTC. It encodes CASSPLDLAQNYGYTF. The rearrangement uses TRBV6-2 or TRBV6-3 and TRBJ1-2; D call uncertain. The CDR3 runs 16 residues. Germline CDR1 reads MNHEY; CDR2 reads SVGEGT. The V and J ends lost 6 bases and 2 bases respectively, with 19 bases between them.

The chain carries TRBV7-2 and TRBJ2-7; the match to TRBD1 covers 7 bases. The CDR3 is made up of 15 amino acids. The J segment lost 0 bases and the V segment lost 5 bases, leaving 7 bases of the junction unmatched. Germline lookup yields CDR1 SGHTA and CDR2 FQGNSA. DNA of the CDR3: TGTGCCAGCAGCCCAGCCGGACAGGTCTCCTACGAGCAGTACTTC. This gives the protein CASSPAGQVSYEQYF.

This clonotype came up once. Here the CDR3 reads CAISEPRTSGVEFF. Here the CDR3 DNA reads TGTGCCATCAGTGAGCCCCGGACTAGCGGGGTGGAGTTCTTC. The chain uses TRBV10-3 and TRBJ2-1; 12 nucleotides line up with TRBD2. The CDR3 sequence is 14 residues long. The V and J ends lost 2 bases and 14 bases, in that order; junction bases with no gene match: 7. Germline CDR1 and CDR2: ENHRY and SYGVKD.

A few counts support this clonotype. This rearrangement joins TRBV7-2 to TRBJ1-2; a possible D gene is TRBD1 (6 bases). In germline, CDR1 is SGHTA, CDR2 FQGNSA. V lost 5 bases and J lost 7, with 14 bases in between. CDR3 length: 13 residues. The DNA for the CDR3 is TGTGCCAGCAGCGCGAGGGGGTTTTTTGGCTACACCTTC. It is translated as CASSARGFFGYTF.

J is TRBJ1-1 and V is TRBV6-5, with 7 bases that match TRBD1. The CDR3 loop spans 14 amino acids. Trimming at V came to 5 bases and at J to 6 bases, leaving 9 bases not matched to a gene. The germline gives CDR1 MNHEY, CDR2 SVGAGI. The CDR3 spells CASSITGVWPEAFF. The CDR3 DNA is TGTGCCAGCAGTATAACAGGGGTGTGGCCTGAAGCTTTCTTT.

Of note for this clonotype: A read error may account for a junction end that differs from germline. The V gene is TRBV6-1, the J gene TRBJ1-5, with 7 nucleotides matching TRBD1. Per germline, CDR1 MNHNS and CDR2 SASEGT. The CDR3 contains 15 residues. As DNA, the CDR3 is TGTGCCAGCATTCAGCAGGGGGAAACGAATCAACCCCAGCATTTT. Translation gives CASIQQGETNQPQHF.

The V call is TRBV12-3 or TRBV12-4, the J call TRBJ2-1; D is perhaps TRBD2 (6 bases). The CDR3 consists of 13 residues. Trimming removed 1 base from V and 6 bases from J, with 7 bases in between. CDR3: CASSLVRGNEQFF. The CDR3 nucleotides read TGTGCCAGCAGTTTAGTGCGGGGCAATGAGCAGTTCTTC.

Ten or more counts support this clonotype. In nucleotides, the CDR3 is TGTGCCAGCAGTCCTCTTGCTATCGGCGGGGATACGCAGTATTTT. It specifies CASSPLAIGGDTQYF. The rearrangement joins TRBV27 to TRBJ2-3; perhaps TRBD2 as D (5 bases). Between the trimmed V and J ends, which lost 5 bases and 6 bases, there was a span of 18 bases. Per the germline V gene, CDR1 is MNHEY and CDR2 is SMNVEV (reference sequence). The CDR3 extends over 15 amino acids.

The sample holds a few counts of this clonotype. The gene calls are TRBV7-3 and TRBJ2-3; D is possibly TRBD1 or TRBD2 (5 bases each). The CDR3 has 14 amino acids. The V and J ends lost 5 bases and 1 base respectively, with 10 bases between them. CDR1 is SGHTA and CDR2 is FQGTGA in the germline V gene. The CDR3 DNA sequence: TGTGCCAGCAGCCGGGACCCCCGCACAGATACGCAGTATTTT. Translating it yields CASSRDPRTDTQYF.

CDR3 loop: CSATSIGHSYEQYF. CDR3 coding DNA: TGCAGTGCTACCTCCATCGGACACTCCTACGAGCAGTACTTC. The chain uses TRBV20-1 and TRBJ2-7; weak D call: TRBD1 (5 bases). V was pared by 4 bases and J by 0 bases, with 13 bases between. The CDR3 sequence is 14 residues long. CDR1 DFQATT and CDR2 SNEGSKA come from the germline V gene (reference sequence).

The sample holds many counts of this clonotype. V and J are TRBV20-1 and TRBJ1-2, with 11 bases matching TRBD1. Germline CDR1 is DFQATT and CDR2 is SNEGSKA (reference sequence). This CDR3 is 15 amino acids long. After removal of 5 bases from V and 4 bases from J, the junction contained 9 bases not matched to a gene. CDR3 protein: CSARPDRGRGYGYTF. DNA of the CDR3: TGCAGTGCTCGTCCGGACAGGGGGCGCGGCTATGGCTACACCTTC.

This sequence joins TRBV7-9 and TRBJ2-5, with 11 bases matching TRBD1. The CDR3 consists of 15 residues. Germline loops: CDR1 SEHNR, CDR2 FQNEAQ (reference sequence). With V trimmed by 5 bases and J by 4 bases, 6 bases remained unmatched. CDR3: CASSEYGTGGETQYF. For the CDR3, the DNA is TGTGCCAGCAGCGAATACGGGACAGGGGGAGAGACCCAGTACTTC.

The genes are TRBV25-1 and TRBJ1-2; a weak D match, TRBD1 (6 bases). The CDR3 is 16 amino acids. V lost 2 bases and J 8 bases, leaving 21 bases between the germline ends. Germline CDR1 MGHDK, CDR2 SYGVNS. The CDR3 coding sequence is TGTGCCAGCAGTGAAAGGGGGACAATGGGTATTAGGGGCTACACCTTC. Translating gives CASSERGTMGIRGYTF.

Note on this clonotype: One end of the junction varies from germline; a read error may be responsible. The chain links TRBV7-2 to TRBJ2-7, with 9 bases lining up with TRBD2. The CDR3 is made up of 15 amino acids. Germline loops: CDR1 SGHTA, CDR2 FQGNSA. As DNA, the CDR3 is TGTGCCAGCACCCAAGCTAGCGGGACGTTCTACGGGCAGTACTTC. Translation gives CASTQASGTFYGQYF.

The CDR3 DNA reads as TGCAGCGTTGGGGGGCAGGGGGGCTCTGGGGCCAACGTCCTGACTTTC. Translated: CSVGGQGGSGANVLTF. The V gene is TRBV29-1, the J gene TRBJ2-6, with D possibly TRBD1 on 7 matching bases. V shed 4 bases and J shed 0 bases, with 13 bases lying between them. This CDR3 is 16 amino acids long. Germline V gene data show CDR1 as SQVTM and CDR2 as ANQGSEA.

The rearrangement links TRBV9 to TRBJ2-1; unclear D gene. CDR1 SGDLS and CDR2 YYNGEE come from the germline V gene. This CDR3 is 15 amino acids long. Deletions cut 4 bases from V and 3 bases from J, with 14 bases between. The CDR3 protein is CASSLVETFYNEQFF. For the CDR3, the DNA is TGTGCCAGCAGCCTTGTGGAGACTTTCTACAATGAGCAGTTCTTC.

In this sample, this clonotype turned up many times. The genes are TRBV27 and TRBJ2-6; TRBD2 might be the D (5 bases). The V gene lost 0 bases and the J gene lost 0 bases, with 18 bases spanning the gap. In germline, CDR1 is MNHEY, CDR2 SMNVEV (reference sequence). The CDR3 loop spans 20 amino acids. The CDR3 bases are TGTGCCAGCAGTTTATCCATTCCGCTCCCGGGGAACTCTGGGGCCAACGTCCTGACTTTC. Amino acids: CASSLSIPLPGNSGANVLTF. Looking up the rest from reference TRBV27 and TRBJ2-6 gives the full variable domain: EAQVTQNPRYLITVTGKKLTVTCSQNMNHEYMSWYRQDPGLGLRQIYYSMNVEVTDKGDVPEGYKVSRKEKRNFPLILESPSPNQTSLYFCASSLSIPLPGNSGANVLTFGAGSRLTVL.